The 20 T cell receptor beta chains reported below all come from one sample, sequenced in a study of brain T cells in children with intractable seizures. Documented time point: blood from clinic visit 5 months post-surgery; TSC patient then seizure free. Data came from immunoSEQ multiplex PCR; TCRdb stores just in-frame clones and leaves some out. The sample carries 340,000 or so clones, more than 85% recorded once. The input for sequencing was peripheral blood, taken roughly 5 months after surgery. The receptors derive from a boy younger than two with tuberous sclerosis and intractable seizures.

The rearrangement joins TRBV19 to TRBJ1-6; D unresolved. V dropped 10 bases and J dropped 0 bases, with 4 bases sitting between them. The CDR3 is 12 amino acids. Germline assignment: CDR1 LNHDA and CDR2 SQIVND (reference sequence). CDR3 DNA: TGTGCCACAAACTCCTATAATTCACCCCTCCACTTT. Protein: CATNSYNSPLHF. Using reference TRBV19 and TRBJ1-6 for the parts outside the CDR3, the full variable domain is DGGITQSPKYLFRKEGQNVTLSCEQNLNHDAMYWYRQDPGQGLRLIYYSQIVNDFQKGDIAEGYSVSREKKESFPLTVTSAQKNPTAFYLCATNSYNSPLHFGNGTRLTVT.

The chain has TRBV18 and TRBJ1-3, with D possibly TRBD1 on 6 matching bases. The V and J ends lost 3 bases and 0 bases respectively, with 12 bases between them. CDR3 length: 16 residues. Germline CDR1 KGHSH, CDR2 LQKENI. The CDR3 region has the DNA TGTGCCAGCTCACCTCAGGACAGTTACTCTGGAAACACCATATATTTT. Translated, it gives CASSPQDSYSGNTIYF.

In its sample, this clone was seen a few times. The chain recombines TRBV3-1 (or the pseudogene TRBV3-2) with TRBJ2-2, with D tentatively TRBD1 (6 bases). Trimming pared 5 bases from V and 3 bases from J, leaving 10 bases between. In germline, CDR1 is LGHDT, CDR2 YNNKEL (reference sequence). The CDR3 is 14 residues long. CDR3 in DNA: TGTGCCAGCAGCTCTAACAGGGACACCGGGGAGCTGTTTTTT. It is translated as CASSSNRDTGELFF.

The V gene is TRBV6-5, the J gene TRBJ2-7, with D perhaps being TRBD1 or TRBD2 (5 bases each). The germline CDR1 and CDR2 sequences are MNHEY and SVGAGI. With 6 bases removed from V and 2 bases from J, the gap between germline ends came to 17 bases. The CDR3 consists of 15 residues. In nucleotides, the CDR3 is TGTGCCAGCAGGGGGGAGAGGACGCCAGCCTACGAGCAGTACTTC. Its translation is CASRGERTPAYEQYF.

The chain recombines TRBV7-6 with TRBJ2-5; TRBD2 matches 8 bases. Germline CDR1 and CDR2: SGHVS and FNYEAQ. With 1 base clipped from V and 3 bases from J, the junction kept 7 bases outside the gene matches. The CDR3 contains 16 residues. Here the CDR3 reads CASSLGAGGNKETQYF. Written as DNA, the CDR3 is TGTGCCAGCAGCTTAGGGGCGGGGGGTAATAAAGAGACCCAGTACTTC.

The chain couples TRBV5-1 to TRBJ2-7; 13 bases line up with TRBD2. This CDR3 has 16 residues. Germline loops: CDR1 SGHRS, CDR2 YFSETQ. J gave up 2 bases and V 4 bases, and 6 bases lay outside the gene matches. In nucleotides, the CDR3 is TGCGCCAGCAGCCCTAGGACTAGCGGGGGAGCCTACGAGCAGTACTTC. Its translation is CASSPRTSGGAYEQYF.

The CDR3 spells CASSVGSGSGYEQYF. DNA for the CDR3: TGTGCCAGCAGCGTCGGTAGCGGGAGCGGGTACGAGCAGTACTTC. The V gene is TRBV9, the J gene TRBJ2-7; 9 bases match TRBD2. The CDR3 contains 15 residues. The V gene's germline CDR1 is SGDLS and CDR2 YYNGEE. The V segment lost 2 bases and the J segment 4 bases; nucleotides outside the gene matches: 7. The full variable domain, with the rest looked up from reference TRBV9 and TRBJ2-7, is DSGVTQTPKHLITATGQRVTLRCSPRSGDLSVYWYQQSLDQGLQFLIQYYNGEERAKGNILERFSAQQFPDLHSELNLSSLELGDSALYFCASSVGSGSGYEQYFGPGTRLTVT.

The table lists this clone with a count of one. The chain links TRBV30 to TRBJ2-7; perhaps D is TRBD1 or TRBD2 (5 bases each). V was trimmed by 5 bases and J by 3 bases, leaving 20 bases between them. CDR1 and CDR2 (germline): GTSNPN, SVGIG (reference sequence). CDR3 size: 15 residues. CDR3 bases: TGTGCCTGGTGGAGTGGTAGGGACGGACTCTACGAGCAGTACTTC. It translates to CAWWSGRDGLYEQYF.

The chain uses TRBV28 and TRBJ1-4; D not resolved. Germline V CDR1 and CDR2: MDHEN, SYDVKM. Trimming removed 5 bases at V and 6 bases at J, with 10 bases between. The CDR3 spans 13 residues. For the CDR3, the DNA is TGTGCCAGCAGTCCCCCACCCTATGAAAAACTGTTTTTT. This translates into CASSPPPYEKLFF.

The chain is built from TRBV5-5 and TRBJ2-2, with no clear D. V dropped 5 bases and J dropped 0 bases, with 8 bases sitting between them. The germline V gene has CDR1 SGHKS and CDR2 YYEKEE (reference sequence). The CDR3 has 14 residues. The CDR3 here is CASSLIANTGELFF. CDR3 in DNA: TGTGCCAGCAGTCTGATTGCGAACACCGGGGAGCTGTTTTTT.

The chain carries TRBV4-1 and TRBJ2-5, with D perhaps TRBD2 (6 bases). From germline, CDR1 is MGHRA and CDR2 YSYEKL. This CDR3 has 17 amino acids. Trimming removed 0 bases from V and 2 bases from J, with 16 bases in between. This CDR3 reads CASSQDRVSGEQETQYF. In DNA, the CDR3 is TGCGCCAGCAGCCAAGATCGGGTTAGCGGAGAGCAAGAGACCCAGTACTTC.

This sequence joins TRBV27 and TRBJ2-3, with 9 bases that match TRBD2. The V gene's germline CDR1 is MNHEY and CDR2 SMNVEV (reference sequence). V gave up 5 bases and J gave up 3 bases; unmatched junction bases: 9. The CDR3 is 16 residues long. CDR3 nucleotides: TGTGCCAGCAGTCCAGTAGCGGGGGCCCGAACAGATACGCAGTATTTT. It specifies CASSPVAGARTDTQYF.

The V and J genes are TRBV5-1 and TRBJ1-2, with 10 positions matching TRBD1. With 7 bases clipped from V and 0 bases from J, the junction kept 3 bases outside the gene matches. Germline CDR1 reads SGHRS; CDR2 reads YFSETQ. The CDR3 extends over 14 amino acids. CDR3 protein: CASGQGGSNYGYTF. CDR3 DNA sequence: TGCGCCAGCGGACAGGGGGGGTCTAACTATGGCTACACCTTC.

The genes are TRBV2 and TRBJ1-1; D is perhaps TRBD1 (5 bases). The CDR3 runs 13 residues. Trimming removed 7 bases from V and 3 bases from J, with 12 bases in between. Germline V gene lookup returns CDR1 SNHLY and CDR2 FYNNEI. CDR3 sequence: CASIGTGDTEAFF. CDR3 sequence (DNA): TGTGCCAGCATCGGGACTGGGGACACTGAAGCTTTCTTT.

The chain combines TRBV19 with TRBJ2-7, with TRBD2 matching 7 bases. The V gene end was trimmed by 4 bases and the J gene end by 9 bases; junction bases not matched to a gene: 24. Germline values: CDR1 LNHDA, CDR2 SQIVND (reference sequence). This CDR3 comprises 18 residues. CDR3 region: CASSTSRDYRFSSTGQYF. CDR3 in DNA: TGTGCCAGTAGTACCTCGCGGGACTACCGCTTTAGTTCTACGGGGCAGTACTTC.

The table lists this clone with a few counts. This chain uses TRBV4-1 with TRBJ1-5; D uncertain. From germline, CDR1 is MGHRA and CDR2 YSYEKL. This CDR3 region has 14 residues. V was clipped by 1 base and J by 0 bases, with 4 bases between them. This chain's CDR3 is CASSQGGSNQPQHF. For the CDR3, the DNA is TGCGCCAGCAGCCAAGGAGGTAGCAATCAGCCCCAGCATTTT.

The chain joins TRBV5-6 to TRBJ1-1; no firm D call. V was clipped by 0 bases and J by 6 bases, with 12 bases between them. Per the germline V gene, CDR1 is SGHDT and CDR2 is YYEEEE. This CDR3 region has 14 residues. The CDR3 loop reads CASSLAGYGAEAFF. The CDR3 DNA reads TGTGCCAGCAGCTTGGCCGGGTATGGGGCTGAAGCTTTCTTT.

The chain couples TRBV5-6 to TRBJ1-1, with D hard to call. The CDR3 loop spans 13 amino acids. Germline V CDR1 and CDR2: SGHDT, YYEEEE. The V gene lost 4 bases and the J gene lost 2 bases, with 9 bases spanning the gap. The CDR3 region is CASSPYLNTEAFF. The CDR3 nucleotides are TGTGCCAGCAGCCCGTACCTTAACACTGAAGCTTTCTTT.

The chain carries TRBV20-1 and TRBJ2-5; TRBD2 is a possible D gene (6 bases). This CDR3 contains 11 residues. Germline CDR1 and CDR2: DFQATT and SNEGSKA (reference sequence). The CDR3 nucleotides are TGCGGCTCGGAGGGTCAAGAGACCCAGTACTTC. It is translated as CGSEGQETQYF.

The genes are TRBV6-2 or TRBV6-3 and TRBJ1-1; D is ambiguous. Germline V CDR1 and CDR2: MNHEY, SVGEGT. V gave up 2 bases and J gave up 6 bases, with 7 bases separating them. The CDR3 is 12 amino acids. The CDR3 DNA reads TGTGCCAGCAGTTACGCGACGGCTGAAGCTTTCTTT. Residues: CASSYATAEAFF.